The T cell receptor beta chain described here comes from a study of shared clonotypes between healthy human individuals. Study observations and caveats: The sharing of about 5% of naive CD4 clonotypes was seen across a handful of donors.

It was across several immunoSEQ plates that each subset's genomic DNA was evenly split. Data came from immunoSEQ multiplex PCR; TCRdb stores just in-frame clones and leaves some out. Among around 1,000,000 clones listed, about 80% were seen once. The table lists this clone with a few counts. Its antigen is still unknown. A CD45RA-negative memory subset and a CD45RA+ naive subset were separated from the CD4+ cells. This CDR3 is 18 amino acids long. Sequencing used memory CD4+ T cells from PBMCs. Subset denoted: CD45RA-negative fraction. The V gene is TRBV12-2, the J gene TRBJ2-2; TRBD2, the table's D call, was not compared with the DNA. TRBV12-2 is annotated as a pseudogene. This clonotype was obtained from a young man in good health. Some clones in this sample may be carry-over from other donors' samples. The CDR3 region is CASRRSGRVLFGTGELFF. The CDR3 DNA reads TGTGCAAGTCGCCGGAGCGGGAGAGTACTCTTTGGCACCGGGGAGCTGTTTTTT.